This T cell receptor (beta chain) stems from a study of shared clonotypes between healthy human individuals. Researchers ran the assay at a deep level. This table comes from immunoSEQ multiplex PCR, and its TCRdb copy is limited to in-frame clones, with some not included. Altogether around 2.1 million clones are present, approximately 94% being singletons, with the ten largest covering approximately 0.13%. Whole-study findings and limits: Non-shared clonotypes showed lower generation probabilities than clonotypes common to all four donors. Naive CD4 clonotype sharing across several donors was about 5%.

On this clone: The antigen is not known.

CDR3 length: 16 amino acids. Germline CDR1 is KGHSH and CDR2 is LQKENI. Deletions cut 0 bases from V and 0 bases from J, with 12 bases between. The chain couples TRBV18 to TRBJ2-7; a possible D gene is TRBD2 (5 bases). The sample consisted of naive CD4+ T cells sorted from blood. Subset defined: CD45RA+ positively selected. This receptor was identified in a man between 18 and 29 years old in good health. For the CDR3, the DNA is TGTGCCAGCTCACCACCGGGCTTGGGGAGCTCCTACGAGCAGTACTTC. It specifies CASSPPGLGSSYEQYF.